A selection of T cell receptor beta chains follows, all from one sample in a study of blood T cell repertoires in COVID-19. Sequencing used immunoSEQ multiplex PCR; TCRdb keeps in-frame clones, though not all of them. The table records 150,000 to 200,000 clones, more than 85% of them present only once. The sequencing sample was made of peripheral blood. Receptor source: a woman of 80 years or more in a cohort sampled during active or convalescent COVID-19. The CDR3 runs from the conserved cysteine through the conserved F or W. The D gene is left open where the match is weak. The size entry is marked missing in some rows and otherwise reads once, few, many or a size class.

V gene	D gene	clone size	J gene	CDR3 DNA	CDR3 protein
TRBV6-2/TRBV6-3	TRBD1	NA	TRBJ2-7	TGTGCCAGCAGTTGGCGGAGGGCAGGGGGCCCCTCCTACGAGCAGTACTTC	CASSWRRAGGPSYEQYF
TRBV30	NA	NA	TRBJ1-5	TGTGCCTGGAGTTCAGAGACTAATCAGCCCCAGCATTTT	CAWSSETNQPQHF
TRBV10-1	TRBD2	NA	TRBJ2-1	TGCGCCAGCAGTGAGACTAGCGGGGGAAGGGCCAGGGAGCAGTTCTTC	CASSETSGGRAREQFF
TRBV6-5	NA	NA	TRBJ1-5	TGTGCCAGCAGTACCCCACCTGGCCCGCAGCCCCAGCATTTT	CASSTPPGPQPQHF
TRBV21-1	NA	once	TRBJ2-3	TGTGCCAGCAGCAAAGCCGAGAGGAGGGGGCGGGTGACAGATACGCAGTATTTT	CASSKAERRGRVTDTQYF
TRBV5-6	NA	NA	TRBJ2-1	TGTGCCAGCAGCTTGGTAGGGGCGAGCTACAATGAGCAGTTCTTC	CASSLVGASYNEQFF
TRBV18	NA	NA	TRBJ1-6	TGTGCCAGCTCATCGGACAGTCCTAATTCACCCCTCCACTTT	CASSSDSPNSPLHF
TRBV5-1	NA	NA	TRBJ2-1	TGCGCCAGCAGCTTGTTTTTGTGGAGGAGGGATAATGAGCAGTTCTTC	CASSLFLWRRDNEQFF
TRBV4-1	NA	NA	TRBJ1-3	TGCGCCAGCAGCCAAGTACAGGGCCCTCCTGGAAACACCATATATTTT	CASSQVQGPPGNTIYF
TRBV5-6	TRBD2	NA	TRBJ2-1	TGTGCCAGCAGCTTGGAAAGGGGAGGGGACTACAATGAGCAGTTCTTC	CASSLERGGDYNEQFF
TRBV27	TRBD2	NA	TRBJ2-1	TGTGCCAGCAGTTGGGGACTGACTAGCGGGATCGTGAATGAGCAGTTCTTC	CASSWGLTSGIVNEQFF
TRBV6-6	NA	NA	TRBJ2-1	TGTGCCAGCAGTTACCAGACTAGTTGGGCTTACAATGAGCAGTTCTTC	CASSYQTSWAYNEQFF
TRBV7-2	NA	NA	TRBJ2-3	TGTGCCAGCAGCTTAGGAAGGAGGGACAGCACAGATACGCAGTATTTT	CASSLGRRDSTDTQYF
TRBV9	TRBD1	NA	TRBJ1-1	TGTGCCAGCAGCCAGACAGGGTGGAACACTGAAGCTTTCTTT	CASSQTGWNTEAFF
TRBV6-6	NA	NA	TRBJ1-5	TGTGCCAGCAGTTACTCGGAACGGGGGGGTAATCAGCCCCAGCATTTT	CASSYSERGGNQPQHF
TRBV5-6	TRBD2	NA	TRBJ2-6	TGTGCCAGCAGCTTATGGGTAGCGGGGGCGCTGCTTGGGGCCAACGTCCTGACTTTC	CASSLWVAGALLGANVLTF
TRBV30	NA	NA	TRBJ2-2	TGTGCCTGGAGTCTGAACACCGGGGAGCTGTTTTTT	CAWSLNTGELFF
TRBV5-4	TRBD1	NA	TRBJ1-3	TGTGCCAGCAGCCCGGGACAGGACTCTGGAAACACCATATATTTT	CASSPGQDSGNTIYF
TRBV5-4	TRBD2	NA	TRBJ2-5	TGTGCCAGCAGCTCCGGGACTAGCGGGAGGGGTGGAGAGACCCAGTACTTC	CASSSGTSGRGGETQYF
TRBV7-8	NA	NA	TRBJ1-1	TGTGCCAGCAGCTTAGCGGGGGGGGCAGGGACTGAAGCTTTCTTT	CASSLAGGAGTEAFF
TRBV6-6	NA	NA	TRBJ1-4	TGTGCCAGCAGTCCGGGTTCGGGAACTAATGAAAAACTGTTTTTT	CASSPGSGTNEKLFF
TRBV28	NA	NA	TRBJ1-5	TGTGCCAGCAGTTTAGTCTCCGGGGGTCAGCCCCAGCATTTT	CASSLVSGGQPQHF
TRBV12-3/TRBV12-4	NA	NA	TRBJ1-3	TGTGCCAGCAGTTCGGGGGGCGGAAACACCATATATTTT	CASSSGGGNTIYF
TRBV5-1	TRBD1	NA	TRBJ2-5	TGCGCCAGCGAGGGACAGGGGCTCCAAGAGACCCAGTACTTC	CASEGQGLQETQYF
TRBV6-1	TRBD1	NA	TRBJ1-2	TGTGCCAGCAGTGAAGGGCTCGGAGGGGGCCTCTATGGCTACACCTTC	CASSEGLGGGLYGYTF
TRBV5-6	NA	NA	TRBJ1-1	TGTGCCAGCAGCCGCCTTACCACAGGGTTGGAAACTGAAGCTTTCTTT	CASSRLTTGLETEAFF
TRBV6-1	TRBD1	NA	TRBJ1-4	TGTGCCAGCAGTGACAGGGGGCGCGAAAAACTGTTTTTT	CASSDRGREKLFF
TRBV9	TRBD1	NA	TRBJ2-1	TGTGCCAGCAGCCCAAGGGGGCTCCGCTCCTACAATGAGCAGTTCTTC	CASSPRGLRSYNEQFF
TRBV4-3	TRBD1	NA	TRBJ1-2	TGCGCCAGCAGCCAAAAGGACAGGGTCAACTATGGCTACACCTTC	CASSQKDRVNYGYTF
TRBV5-4	TRBD2	NA	TRBJ2-7	TGTGCCAGCAGCTTACGGACTAGCCGCTCGCACGAGCAGTACTTC	CASSLRTSRSHEQYF
TRBV7-8	TRBD2	NA	TRBJ2-5	TGTGCCAGCAGCCCGATCCTAGCGGGGGGGGGCGAGACCCAGTACTTC	CASSPILAGGGETQYF
TRBV30	TRBD1	NA	TRBJ1-6	TGTGCCTGGAGCCGACCGACAGGGTTTGAATCACCCCTCCACTTT	CAWSRPTGFESPLHF
TRBV11-2	NA	NA	TRBJ1-1	TGTGCCAGCAGCCCGATCGGCGGGGCGATACGGATGAACACTGAAGCTTTCTTT	CASSPIGGAIRMNTEAFF
TRBV30	NA	NA	TRBJ1-5	TGTGCCTGGAGCCCTTCGACAACCCATAGCAATCAGCCCCAGCATTTT	CAWSPSTTHSNQPQHF
TRBV5-1	NA	NA	TRBJ1-4	TGCGCCAGCAGCTTGGGCAGTCGAAATGAAAAACTGTTTTTT	CASSLGSRNEKLFF
TRBV3-1/TRBV3-2	TRBD1	once	TRBJ1-4	TGTGCCAGCAGCCAATTCAAGTCGTCGGCAGGGGGCTGGAATGAAAAACTGTTTTTT	CASSQFKSSAGGWNEKLFF
TRBV28	NA	once	TRBJ1-2	TGTGCCAGCAGGGCGACAGGCCCCTACACCTTC	CASRATGPYTF
TRBV18	NA	once	TRBJ1-1	TGTGCCAGCTCACGTACAGGCTCACTCGAAGCTTTCTTT	CASSRTGSLEAFF
TRBV28	NA	NA	TRBJ1-2	TGTGCCAGCATGGCACAGGACTATGGCTACACCTTC	CASMAQDYGYTF
TRBV2	NA	NA	TRBJ1-2	TGTGCCAGCAGTGATCGCCCCGTCCCAAACTACTATGGCTACACCTTC	CASSDRPVPNYYGYTF
TRBV27	TRBD1	NA	TRBJ1-2	TGTGCCAGCAGTTGGGCAGGGGGCGGTGGCTACACCTTC	CASSWAGGGGYTF
TRBV11-3	NA	NA	TRBJ1-1	TGTGCCAGCAGCCCATTCGGGGGAGGGGAGGGCACTGAAGCTTTCTTT	CASSPFGGGEGTEAFF
TRBV3-1/TRBV3-2	TRBD2	NA	TRBJ2-5	TGTGCCAGCAGCCAGCTAGCGGGAGGTGGGGAGACCCAGTACTTC	CASSQLAGGGETQYF
TRBV5-1	TRBD1	NA	TRBJ1-1	TGCGCCAGCAGCGTATTCCCCCGGGACAGCACTGAAGCTTTCTTT	CASSVFPRDSTEAFF
TRBV12-3/TRBV12-4	NA	NA	TRBJ1-4	TGTGCCAGCAGGCGGGGTGAGGAAAAACTGTTTTTT	CASRRGEEKLFF
TRBV25-1	TRBD1	NA	TRBJ1-4	TGTGCCAGCAGCGACAGACAGGGAGAATTTGAAAAACTGTTTTTT	CASSDRQGEFEKLFF
TRBV11-3	NA	NA	TRBJ2-7	TGTGCCAGCAGCTTAGGACAGCCCCTCTACGAGCAGTACTTC	CASSLGQPLYEQYF